The clone carrying this TCR beta chain was seen more than once but under ten times. Being one base from a much bigger clone, this may be a read error. The second PCR ran about 6 to 11 cycles with a sample-barcoded 5' primer and J-beta primers. TCRdb re-analysed the 5' RACE reads in MiXCR, keeping a single row per CDR3 protein. The sample carries roughly 900,000 distinct CDR3 sequences, around 26% recorded once. The data stem from a study of blood T cells in healthy people across ages. The CDR3 extends over 15 amino acids. Germline lookup yields CDR1 SGHTA and CDR2 FQGNSA. The TCR originated in a woman older than 75 in good health. Sample: blood. This chain uses TRBV7-2 with TRBJ2-1; 9 bases are shared with TRBD2. The DNA of the CDR3 is TGTGCCAACAGCTACACTAGCGGGCCTTACAATGAGCAGTTCTTC. Residues: CANSYTSGPYNEQFF.